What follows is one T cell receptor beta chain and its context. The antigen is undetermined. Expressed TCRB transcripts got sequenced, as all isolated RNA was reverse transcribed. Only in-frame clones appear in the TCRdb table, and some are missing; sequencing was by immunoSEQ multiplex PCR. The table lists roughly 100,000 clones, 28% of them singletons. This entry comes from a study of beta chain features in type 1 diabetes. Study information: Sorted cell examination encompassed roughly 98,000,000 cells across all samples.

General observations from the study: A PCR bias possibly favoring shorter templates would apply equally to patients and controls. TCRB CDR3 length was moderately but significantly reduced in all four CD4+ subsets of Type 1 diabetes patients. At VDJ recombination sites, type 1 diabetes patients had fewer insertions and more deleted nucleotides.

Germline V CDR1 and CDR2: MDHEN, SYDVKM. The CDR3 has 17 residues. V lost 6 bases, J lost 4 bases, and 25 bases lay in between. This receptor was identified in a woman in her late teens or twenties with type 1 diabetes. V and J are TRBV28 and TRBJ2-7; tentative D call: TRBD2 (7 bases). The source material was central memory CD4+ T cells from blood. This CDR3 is CASRGRGGQSLTYEQYF. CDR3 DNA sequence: TGTGCCAGCAGAGGGAGGGGGGGTCAGAGTCTGACGTACGAGCAGTACTTC.